This section outlines one TCR beta chain sequence together with its context. Measured with immunoSEQ multiplex PCR; TCRdb has only the in-frame clones, and not every one. The table lists about 240,000 clones, around 82% of them singletons. The V end lost 6 bases, the J end lost 2 bases, and 10 bases lay between the germline ends. This CDR3 spans 13 amino acids. The sample comes from a study of blood T cell repertoires in COVID-19. The sequencing input was PBMCs or T cells enriched from blood (not recorded which). V is TRBV12-3 or TRBV12-4 and J is TRBJ2-5; D perhaps matches TRBD2 (5 bases). The sequence was obtained from a woman between 40 and 55 years old who had been exposed to COVID-19. Written as DNA, the CDR3 is TGTGCCAGCAGCATGGACTGGCAAGAGACCCAGTACTTC. Protein: CASSMDWQETQYF.